These 22 T cell receptor beta chains were all obtained from the same sample, sequenced in a study of T cell repertoires in cytomegalovirus infection. TCRdb passed the reads through MiXCR, listing each CDR3 protein once. The profile covers about 180,000 distinct CDR3 sequences, with about a sixth appearing a single time and 20% to 25% taken by the ten largest. Sequencing was done on a sample of CD8+ T cells from PBMCs. The receptors derive from a human donor in good health (CMV status not recorded). Some clones in this sample may be carry-over from other donors' samples.

V gene TRBV12-3 or TRBV12-4 combines with J gene TRBJ2-7; 7 nucleotides align to TRBD2. The CDR3 totals 15 residues. V shed 2 bases and J 7 bases; nucleotides not matched to a gene: 11. CDR3 bases: TGTGCCAGCAGTTTATTTCCGGCCCGGGGACTAGAGCAGTACTTC. Amino acid sequence: CASSLFPARGLEQYF.

This clonotype was counted only a few times. DNA of the CDR3: TGTGCCAGCTCTCCTGACGGGATTTACGAGCAGTACTTC. As protein: CASSPDGIYEQYF. The chain is built from TRBV18 and TRBJ2-7, with D tentatively TRBD2 (5 bases). The germline V and J ends were trimmed by 6 bases and 4 bases, with 13 bases remaining between them. The CDR3 has 13 amino acids. Germline-derived CDR1 and CDR2 are KGHSH and LQKENI.

The chain links TRBV6-4 to TRBJ2-3, with D uncertain. The V end was cut by 6 bases, the J end by 2 bases, with 9 bases between. Germline V gene sequence: CDR1 MRHNA, CDR2 SNTAGT. The CDR3 extends over 13 amino acids. CDR3 sequence reads: CASSERATDTQYF. In DNA form, the CDR3 reads TGTGCCAGCAGCGAACGGGCCACAGATACGCAGTATTTT.

The genes are TRBV7-8 and TRBJ2-2; a weak D match, TRBD2 (5 bases). The CDR3 loop spans 16 amino acids. The germline V and J ends were trimmed by 2 bases and 0 bases, with 10 bases remaining between them. In germline, CDR1 is SGHVS, CDR2 FQNEAQ. The CDR3: CASSLLAGSNTGELFF. In nucleotides, the CDR3 is TGTGCCAGCAGCTTACTAGCAGGATCGAACACCGGGGAGCTGTTTTTT.

This clonotype has ten or more counts. The chain links TRBV12-3 or TRBV12-4 to TRBJ2-7, with a weak D call TRBD1 (6 bases). V was cut by 4 bases and J by 5 bases, with 24 bases left in between. The CDR3 is 17 amino acids. In nucleotides, the CDR3 is TGTGCCAGCAGTTATGGCAAACAGCAACTCAGGGGTGACGAGCAGTACTTC. It codes for CASSYGKQQLRGDEQYF.

In this sample, this clonotype turned up a few times. The chain couples TRBV12-3 or TRBV12-4 to TRBJ2-1, with 7 bases fitting TRBD2. The CDR3 is 18 amino acids. V lost 0 bases and J lost 7; bases outside the gene matches: 15. CDR3 region: CASSLAGLAVAAGNEQFF. The CDR3 nucleotides read TGTGCCAGCAGTTTAGCCGGGCTAGCGGTCGCAGCGGGAAATGAGCAGTTCTTC.

The V call is TRBV6-6, the J call TRBJ2-5; D is undetermined. This CDR3 has 17 amino acids. The germline V gene has CDR1 MNHNY and CDR2 SVGAGI (reference sequence). The V end lost 5 bases, the J end lost 2 bases, and 21 bases lay between the germline ends. The CDR3 protein is CASSNFGLLGSQETQYF. In nucleotides, the CDR3 is TGTGCCAGCAGTAATTTCGGGCTCCTTGGAAGTCAAGAGACCCAGTACTTC.

The V gene is TRBV11-3, the J gene TRBJ2-7; no definite D call. CDR3 size: 14 residues. The V gene lost 3 bases and the J gene lost 0 bases, with 9 bases spanning the gap. The germline gives CDR1 SGHNT, CDR2 YENEEA. The CDR3 DNA sequence: TGTGCCAGCAGCTTTACTTCAACCTCCTACGAGCAGTACTTC. Its translation is CASSFTSTSYEQYF.

This clonotype was counted only a few times. The chain combines TRBV29-1 with TRBJ2-5, with 7 bases lining up with TRBD1. The germline gives CDR1 SQVTM, CDR2 ANQGSEA. V was pared by 7 bases and J by 0 bases, with 8 bases of the junction left unmatched. This CDR3 region has 14 residues. CDR3 amino acids: CSDGPTGDQETQYF. In DNA form, the CDR3 reads TGCAGCGATGGACCCACAGGGGACCAAGAGACCCAGTACTTC.

This clonotype has more than one count but fewer than ten. J is TRBJ1-1 and V is TRBV7-9; possible D gene TRBD1, 6 bases. Germline V CDR1 and CDR2: SEHNR, FQNEAQ (reference sequence). CDR3 size: 17 residues. The V end lost 8 bases, the J end lost 1 base, and 23 bases lay between the germline ends. The CDR3 is CASRSLGVQGGNTEAFF. The CDR3 DNA follows: TGTGCCAGCCGATCATTAGGGGTACAGGGAGGGAACACTGAAGCTTTCTTT.

In this sample, this clonotype turned up a few times. The chain employs TRBV7-9 and TRBJ1-4, with 8 bases that match TRBD1. Germline V gives CDR1 SEHNR, CDR2 FQNEAQ (reference sequence). Losses at the gene ends were 6 bases for V and 7 bases for J; bases not matched to a gene: 10. This CDR3 contains 15 residues. In nucleotides, the CDR3 is TGTGCCAGCAGGTCGGACAGGGTGCCGATTGAAAAACTGTTTTTT. Translated, it gives CASRSDRVPIEKLFF.

The chain couples TRBV6-6 to TRBJ2-1; D is undetermined. The CDR3 runs to 13 residues. CDR1 MNHNY and CDR2 SVGAGI come from the germline V gene (reference sequence). V dropped 0 bases and J dropped 10 bases, with 10 bases sitting between them. The CDR3 is CASSYSGNSEQFF. In DNA, the CDR3 is TGTGCCAGCAGTTACTCTGGGAATTCGGAGCAGTTCTTC.

The chain carries TRBV4-2 and TRBJ2-5, with 10 bases identical to TRBD1. Germline V gives CDR1 LGHNA, CDR2 YNFKEQ. This CDR3 is built from 18 residues. V lost 4 bases, J lost 4 bases, and 15 bases stayed unmatched. CDR3 amino acids: CASSRTQIRDRGGETQYF. DNA for the CDR3: TGTGCCAGCAGCCGGACACAAATCCGGGACAGGGGCGGAGAGACCCAGTACTTC.

The genes are TRBV6-1 and TRBJ2-4; D is unresolved. CDR1 and CDR2 from the germline V gene are MNHNS and SASEGT. The CDR3 totals 16 residues. V was cut by 8 bases and J by 13 bases, with 30 bases left in between. The CDR3 DNA follows: TGTGCCAGCTCACCACCCGTGGACGGATACCGCTACTTGCAGTACTTC. This encodes CASSPPVDGYRYLQYF.

The chain couples TRBV6-8 to TRBJ2-1, with D possibly being TRBD2 (5 bases). V lost 0 bases to trimming and J lost 5 bases, with 11 bases between them. The CDR3 has 15 amino acids. Looked up from germline, CDR1 is MNHGY and CDR2 is SAAAGT. As DNA, the CDR3 is TGTGCCAGCAGTTACTCTCATTTCGGGGACAATGAGCAGTTCTTC. It codes for CASSYSHFGDNEQFF.

This clonotype turned up a few times. This sequence joins TRBV7-2 and TRBJ2-2; D is possibly TRBD2 (5 bases). The CDR3 loop spans 13 amino acids. Germline V gene data show CDR1 as SGHTA and CDR2 as FQGNSA. The V gene lost 1 base and the J gene lost 6 bases, with 6 bases spanning the gap. CDR3 residues: CASSLVGAGELFF. For the CDR3, the DNA is TGTGCCAGCAGCTTAGTCGGGGCCGGGGAGCTGTTTTTT. Full variable domain (outside the CDR3, taken from reference TRBV7-2 and TRBJ2-2): GAGVSQSPSNKVTEKGKDVELRCDPISGHTALYWYRQSLGQGLEFLIYFQGNSAPDKSGLPSDRFSAERTGGSVSTLTIQRTQQEDSAVYLCASSLVGAGELFFGEGSRLTVL.

The chain recombines TRBV13 with TRBJ1-2; the D is unclear. Looked up from germline, CDR1 is PRHDT and CDR2 is FYEKMQ (reference sequence). V was clipped by 5 bases and J by 5 bases, with 15 bases between them. The CDR3 is made up of 14 amino acids. The CDR3 loop is CASSPQAGPYGYTF. CDR3 bases: TGTGCCAGCAGCCCCCAGGCAGGACCTTATGGCTACACCTTC.

This clonotype was found many times. J is TRBJ1-1 and V is TRBV13; TRBD1 is a possible D gene (6 bases). Trimming stripped 5 bases from V and 2 bases from J, with 15 bases between. CDR1 PRHDT and CDR2 FYEKMQ come from the germline V gene (reference sequence). CDR3 length: 15 amino acids. This CDR3 reads CASSLQGTLNTEAFF. CDR3 in DNA: TGTGCCAGCAGCCTCCAGGGGACACTCAACACTGAAGCTTTCTTT. The full variable domain, completed using reference TRBV13 and TRBJ1-1, is AAGVIQSPRHLIKEKRETATLKCYPIPRHDTVYWYQQGPGQDPQFLISFYEKMQSDKGSIPDRFSAQQFSDYHSELNMSSLELGDSALYFCASSLQGTLNTEAFFGQGTRLTVV.

This clonotype was recorded only once. This sequence joins TRBV6-6 and TRBJ1-4; possible D gene TRBD1, 6 bases. Per germline, CDR1 MNHNY and CDR2 SVGAGI (reference sequence). With 6 bases removed from V and 7 bases from J, the gap between germline ends came to 15 bases. This CDR3 contains 14 residues. CDR3 coding DNA: TGTGCCAGCAGGCCCCAGGGGTGGGGTGAAAAACTGTTTTTT. It translates to CASRPQGWGEKLFF.

This clonotype has a single count. The genes are TRBV11-1 and TRBJ1-2, with a tentative D call TRBD1 (6 bases). Between the trimmed V and J ends, which lost 5 bases and 6 bases, there was a span of 13 bases. The germline V gene encodes CDR1 SGHAT and CDR2 FQDESV (reference sequence). This CDR3 is 13 amino acids long. CDR3 in DNA: TGTGCCAGCAGCGCCGGGACAACCGATGGCTACACCTTC. This translates into CASSAGTTDGYTF.

This chain connects TRBV5-1 to TRBJ2-5; TRBD2 matches at 12 bases. The CDR3 is made up of 16 amino acids. The V gene end was trimmed by 4 bases and the J gene end by 3 bases; junction bases not matched to a gene: 7. The germline V gene has CDR1 SGHRS and CDR2 YFSETQ. The CDR3 nucleotides are TGCGCCAGCAGCCCCGGACTAGCGGGAAGAGAAGAGACCCAGTACTTC. Translated: CASSPGLAGREETQYF.

There are a few counts of this clonotype. The genes are TRBV7-2 and TRBJ2-1; possibly TRBD1 for D (5 bases). The CDR3 totals 13 residues. V lost 3 bases and J 7 bases, leaving 10 bases between the germline ends. Germline V CDR1 and CDR2: SGHTA, FQGNSA. The CDR3 loop is CASSLNQGNEQFF. DNA for the CDR3: TGTGCCAGCAGCTTGAACCAGGGTAATGAGCAGTTCTTC.